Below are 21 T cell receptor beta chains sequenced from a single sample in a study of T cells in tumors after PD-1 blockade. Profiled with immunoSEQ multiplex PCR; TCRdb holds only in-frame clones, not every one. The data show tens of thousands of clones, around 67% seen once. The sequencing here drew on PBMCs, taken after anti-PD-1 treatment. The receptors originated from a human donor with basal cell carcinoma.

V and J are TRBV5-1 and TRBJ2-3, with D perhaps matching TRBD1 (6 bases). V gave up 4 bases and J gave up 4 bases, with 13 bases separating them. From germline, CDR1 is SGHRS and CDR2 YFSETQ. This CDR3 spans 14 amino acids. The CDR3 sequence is CASSPQGFADTQYF. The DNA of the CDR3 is TGCGCCAGCAGCCCGCAGGGGTTCGCAGATACGCAGTATTTT.

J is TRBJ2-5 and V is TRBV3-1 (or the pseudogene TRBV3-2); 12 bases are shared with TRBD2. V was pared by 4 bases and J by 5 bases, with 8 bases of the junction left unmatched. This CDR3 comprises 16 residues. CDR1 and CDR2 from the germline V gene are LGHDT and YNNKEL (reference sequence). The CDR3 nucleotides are TGTGCCAGCAGCCTCGGACTAGCGGGGATCCGGGAGACCCAGTACTTC. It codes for CASSLGLAGIRETQYF.

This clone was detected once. The CDR3 nucleotides read TGCGCCAGCAGCCCAATACAGGGTAATAATGAGCAGTTCTTC. The encoded protein is CASSPIQGNNEQFF. V gene TRBV5-1 combines with J gene TRBJ2-1, with D tentatively TRBD1 (6 bases). There are 14 residues in the CDR3. CDR1 is SGHRS, CDR2 YFSETQ, per germline. Trimming removed 4 bases at V and 7 bases at J, with 15 bases between.

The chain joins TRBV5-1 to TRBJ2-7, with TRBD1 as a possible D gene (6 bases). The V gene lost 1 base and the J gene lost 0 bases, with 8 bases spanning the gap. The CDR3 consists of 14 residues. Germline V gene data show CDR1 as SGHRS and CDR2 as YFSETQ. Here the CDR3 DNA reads TGCGCCAGCAGCTTGATGGACAGCTCCTACGAGCAGTACTTC. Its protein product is CASSLMDSSYEQYF.

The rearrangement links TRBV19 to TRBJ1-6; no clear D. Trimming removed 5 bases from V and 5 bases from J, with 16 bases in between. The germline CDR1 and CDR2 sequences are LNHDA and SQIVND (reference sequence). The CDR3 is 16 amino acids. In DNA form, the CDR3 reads TGTGCCAGTAGTCTCACCGGCAGTCTGAATAATTCACCCCTCCACTTT. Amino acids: CASSLTGSLNNSPLHF. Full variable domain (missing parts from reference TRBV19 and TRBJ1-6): DGGITQSPKYLFRKEGQNVTLSCEQNLNHDAMYWYRQDPGQGLRLIYYSQIVNDFQKGDIAEGYSVSREKKESFPLTVTSAQKNPTAFYLCASSLTGSLNNSPLHFGNGTRLTVT.

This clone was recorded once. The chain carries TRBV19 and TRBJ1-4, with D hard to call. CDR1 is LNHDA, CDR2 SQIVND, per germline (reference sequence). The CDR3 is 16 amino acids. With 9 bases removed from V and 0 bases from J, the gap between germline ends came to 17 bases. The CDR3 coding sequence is TGTGCCAGCCAATCGGACCGATTTGCAACTAATGAAAAACTGTTTTTT. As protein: CASQSDRFATNEKLFF.

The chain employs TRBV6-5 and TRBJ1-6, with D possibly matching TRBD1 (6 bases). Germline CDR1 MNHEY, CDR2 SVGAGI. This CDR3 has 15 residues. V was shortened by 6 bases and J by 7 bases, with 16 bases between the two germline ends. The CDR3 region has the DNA TGTGCCAGCAGCCTCCGGACAGCGCCCAATTCACCCCTCCACTTT. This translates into CASSLRTAPNSPLHF.

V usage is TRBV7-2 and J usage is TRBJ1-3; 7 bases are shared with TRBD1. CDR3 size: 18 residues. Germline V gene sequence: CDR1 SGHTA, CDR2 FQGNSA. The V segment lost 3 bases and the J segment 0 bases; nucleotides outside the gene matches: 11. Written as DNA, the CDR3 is TGTGCCAGCAGCTTGAACAGGGGCAAGCAAAACTCTGGAAACACCATATATTTT. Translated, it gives CASSLNRGKQNSGNTIYF.

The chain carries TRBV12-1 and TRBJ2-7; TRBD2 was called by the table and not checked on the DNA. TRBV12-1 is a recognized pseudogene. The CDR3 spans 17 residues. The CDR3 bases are TGTGCCAGCAGCGGCGGGACTAGCGGGGGGGCCTGGTACGAGCAGTACTTC. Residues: CASSGGTSGGAWYEQYF.

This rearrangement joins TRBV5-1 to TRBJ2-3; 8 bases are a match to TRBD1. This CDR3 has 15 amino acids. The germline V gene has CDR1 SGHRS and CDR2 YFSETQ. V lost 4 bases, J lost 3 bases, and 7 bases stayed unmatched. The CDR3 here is CASSQGQGGTDTQYF. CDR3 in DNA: TGCGCCAGCAGCCAAGGACAGGGCGGGACAGATACGCAGTATTTT.

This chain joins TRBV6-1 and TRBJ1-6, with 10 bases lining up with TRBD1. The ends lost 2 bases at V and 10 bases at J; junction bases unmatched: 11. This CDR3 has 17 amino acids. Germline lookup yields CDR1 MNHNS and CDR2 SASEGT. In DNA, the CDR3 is TGTGCCAGCAGTGAAAACAGCGTGACAGGGGGCAACTCACCCCTCCACTTT. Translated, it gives CASSENSVTGGNSPLHF.

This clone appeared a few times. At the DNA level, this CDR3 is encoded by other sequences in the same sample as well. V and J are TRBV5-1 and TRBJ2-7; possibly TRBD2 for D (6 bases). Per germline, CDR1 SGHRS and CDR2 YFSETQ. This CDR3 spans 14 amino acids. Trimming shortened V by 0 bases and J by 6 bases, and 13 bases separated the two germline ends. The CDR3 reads CASSLALAGREQYF. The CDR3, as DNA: TGCGCCAGCAGCTTGGCTCTGGCGGGACGCGAGCAGTACTTC.

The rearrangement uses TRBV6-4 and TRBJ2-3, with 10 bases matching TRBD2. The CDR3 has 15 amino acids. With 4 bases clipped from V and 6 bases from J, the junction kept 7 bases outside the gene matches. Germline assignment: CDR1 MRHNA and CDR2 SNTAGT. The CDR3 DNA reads TGTGCCAGCAGTGTCCTAGCGGGGGATAACGATACGCAGTATTTT. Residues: CASSVLAGDNDTQYF.

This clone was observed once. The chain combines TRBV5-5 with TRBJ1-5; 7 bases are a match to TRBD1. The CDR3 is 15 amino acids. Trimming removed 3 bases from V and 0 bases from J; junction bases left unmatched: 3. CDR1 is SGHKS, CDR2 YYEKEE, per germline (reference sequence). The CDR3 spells CASSSGQASNQPQHF. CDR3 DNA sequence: TGTGCCAGCAGCTCAGGACAGGCTAGCAATCAGCCCCAGCATTTT.

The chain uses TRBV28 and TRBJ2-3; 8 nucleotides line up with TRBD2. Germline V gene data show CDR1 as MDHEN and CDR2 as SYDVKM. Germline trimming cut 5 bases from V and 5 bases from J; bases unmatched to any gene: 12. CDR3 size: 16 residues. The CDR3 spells CASSLLQRGSRDTQYF. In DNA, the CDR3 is TGTGCCAGCAGTCTCCTCCAGCGGGGGAGTAGAGATACGCAGTATTTT.

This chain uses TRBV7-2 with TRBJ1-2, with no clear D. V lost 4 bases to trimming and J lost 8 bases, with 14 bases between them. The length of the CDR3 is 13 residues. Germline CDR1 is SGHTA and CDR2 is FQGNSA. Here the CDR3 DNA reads TGTGCCAGCAGCTCGGGCCCCGTACGGGGCTACACCTTC. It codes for CASSSGPVRGYTF. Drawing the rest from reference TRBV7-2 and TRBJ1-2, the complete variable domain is GAGVSQSPSNKVTEKGKDVELRCDPISGHTALYWYRQSLGQGLEFLIYFQGNSAPDKSGLPSDRFSAERTGGSVSTLTIQRTQQEDSAVYLCASSSGPVRGYTFGSGTRLTVV.

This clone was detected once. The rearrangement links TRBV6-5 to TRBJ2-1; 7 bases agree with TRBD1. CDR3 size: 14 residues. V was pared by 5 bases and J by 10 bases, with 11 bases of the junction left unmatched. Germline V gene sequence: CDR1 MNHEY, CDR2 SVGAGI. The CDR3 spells CASSPPLGGGEQFF. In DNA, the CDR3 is TGTGCCAGCAGTCCACCCTTAGGGGGCGGGGAGCAGTTCTTC.

This chain's CDR3 is CASSSTPGRRAFF. The CDR3 bases are TGTGCCAGCAGCTCAACGCCGGGGCGGCGGGCTTTCTTT. The rearrangement uses TRBV3-1 (or the pseudogene TRBV3-2) and TRBJ1-1; possible D gene TRBD1, 5 bases. CDR1 and CDR2 from the germline V gene are LGHDT and YNNKEL (reference sequence). The V and J ends lost 5 bases and 11 bases respectively, with 18 bases between them. CDR3 length equals 13 residues.

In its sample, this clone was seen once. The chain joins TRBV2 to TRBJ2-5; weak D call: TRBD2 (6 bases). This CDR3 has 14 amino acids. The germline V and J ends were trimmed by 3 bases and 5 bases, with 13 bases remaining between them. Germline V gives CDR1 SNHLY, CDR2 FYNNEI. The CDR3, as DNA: TGTGCCAGCAGTGACTCCGGGGCGGGGGAGACCCAGTACTTC. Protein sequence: CASSDSGAGETQYF. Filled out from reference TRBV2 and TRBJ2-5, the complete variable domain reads EPEVTQTPSHQVTQMGQEVILRCVPISNHLYFYWYRQILGQKVEFLVSFYNNEISEKSEIFDDQFSVERPDGSNFTLKIRSTKLEDSAMYFCASSDSGAGETQYFGPGTRLLVL.

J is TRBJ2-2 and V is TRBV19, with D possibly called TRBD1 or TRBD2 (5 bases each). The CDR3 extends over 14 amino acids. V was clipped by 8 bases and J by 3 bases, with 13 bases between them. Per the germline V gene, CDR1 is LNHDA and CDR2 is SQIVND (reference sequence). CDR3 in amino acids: CASRTGTHTGELFF. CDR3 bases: TGTGCCAGTCGTACTGGGACGCACACCGGGGAGCTGTTTTTT. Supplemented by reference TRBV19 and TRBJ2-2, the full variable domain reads DGGITQSPKYLFRKEGQNVTLSCEQNLNHDAMYWYRQDPGQGLRLIYYSQIVNDFQKGDIAEGYSVSREKKESFPLTVTSAQKNPTAFYLCASRTGTHTGELFFGEGSRLTVL.

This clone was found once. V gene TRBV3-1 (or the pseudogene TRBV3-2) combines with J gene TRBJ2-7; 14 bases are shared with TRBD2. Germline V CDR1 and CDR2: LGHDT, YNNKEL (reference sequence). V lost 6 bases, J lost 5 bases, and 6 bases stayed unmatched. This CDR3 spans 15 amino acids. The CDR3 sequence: CASSRLAGGLNEQYF. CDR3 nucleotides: TGTGCCAGCAGTCGACTAGCGGGGGGGCTGAACGAGCAGTACTTC.